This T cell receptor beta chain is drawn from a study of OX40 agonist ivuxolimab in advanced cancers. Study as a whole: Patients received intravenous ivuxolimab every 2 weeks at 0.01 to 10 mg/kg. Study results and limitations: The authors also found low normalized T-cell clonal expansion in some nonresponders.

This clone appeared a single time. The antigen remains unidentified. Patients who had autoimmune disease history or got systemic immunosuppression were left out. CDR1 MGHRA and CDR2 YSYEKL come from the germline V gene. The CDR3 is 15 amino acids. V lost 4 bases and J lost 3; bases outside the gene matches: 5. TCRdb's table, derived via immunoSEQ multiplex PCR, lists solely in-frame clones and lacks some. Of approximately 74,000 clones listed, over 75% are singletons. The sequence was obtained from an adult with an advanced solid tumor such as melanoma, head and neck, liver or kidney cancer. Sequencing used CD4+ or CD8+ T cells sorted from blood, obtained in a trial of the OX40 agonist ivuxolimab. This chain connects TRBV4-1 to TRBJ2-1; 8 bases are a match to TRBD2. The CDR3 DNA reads TGCGCCAGCAGCCGTAGCGGGGAAGACTACAATGAGCAGTTCTTC. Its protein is CASSRSGEDYNEQFF.